This TCR beta chain came from a study of T cells after yellow fever vaccination. TCRdb recomputed calls from the 5' RACE reads with MiXCR, one row per CDR3 protein. Here the sample spans around 530,000 distinct CDR3 sequences, about a sixth being singletons. V dropped 6 bases and J dropped 6 bases, with 17 bases sitting between them. This CDR3 spans 14 amino acids. This sequence was found in a man younger than 30 who received the YFV17D yellow fever vaccine. The starting material was PBMCs, obtained 5 days after the first yellow fever vaccination. This chain links TRBV12-3 or TRBV12-4 with TRBJ1-2; D gene uncertain. In DNA form, the CDR3 reads TGTGCCAGCAGCCGCCCGGGGAGAGCAGATGGCTACACCTTC. This sequence encodes CASSRPGRADGYTF.